The source of this TCR beta chain is a study of blood T cells in healthy people across ages. Study details: About one barcoded beta molecule per two T cells was captured by template switching.

This clonotype has only a few counts. The antigen is unknown. CDR3 size: 15 residues. Germline CDR1 DFQATT, CDR2 SNEGSKA (reference sequence). The V and J ends lost 0 bases and 1 base, in that order; junction bases with no gene match: 3. Findings of the study overall: TCR beta diversity tracked closely with naive T cell percentage.

Peripheral blood from each donor was collected in a volume of 8 to 10 milliliters. PCR was performed a second time for about 6 to 12 cycles using a sample-barcoded 5' primer and a J-beta primer mix. TCRdb re-derived calls from the 5' RACE reads in MiXCR, one entry per CDR3 protein. The sample has around 1,500,000 distinct CDR3 sequences; approximately 42% are singletons. The rearrangement joins TRBV20-1 to TRBJ2-3; 8 bases are a match to TRBD1. The sequence was collected from a woman aged 18 to 35 in good health. The sequencing sample was made of blood. The CDR3 is CSARESGGGTDTQYF. In DNA form, the CDR3 reads TGCAGTGCTAGAGAGTCAGGGGGCGGCACAGATACGCAGTATTTT.